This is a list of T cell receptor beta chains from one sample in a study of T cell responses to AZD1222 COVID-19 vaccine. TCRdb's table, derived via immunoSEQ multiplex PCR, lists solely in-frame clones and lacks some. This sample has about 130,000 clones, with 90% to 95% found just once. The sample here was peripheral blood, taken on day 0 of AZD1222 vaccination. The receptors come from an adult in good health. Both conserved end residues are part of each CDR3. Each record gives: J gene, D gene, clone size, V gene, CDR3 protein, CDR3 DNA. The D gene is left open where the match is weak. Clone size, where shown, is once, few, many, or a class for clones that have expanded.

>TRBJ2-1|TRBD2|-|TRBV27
CASSSFSGRLHNEQFF
TGTGCCAGCAGTTCCTTTAGCGGGAGGCTTCACAATGAGCAGTTCTTC
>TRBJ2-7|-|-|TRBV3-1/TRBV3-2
CASSQASEQYF
TGTGCCAGCAGCCAAGCAAGTGAGCAGTACTTC
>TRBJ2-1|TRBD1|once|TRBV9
CASSDPQGVVNEQFF
TGTGCCAGCAGCGACCCCCAGGGGGTTGTCAATGAGCAGTTCTTC
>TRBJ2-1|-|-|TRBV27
CASRGGPLLGQFF
TGTGCCAGCAGGGGGGGACCCCTTTTGGGGCAGTTCTTC
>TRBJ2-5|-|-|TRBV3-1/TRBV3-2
CASSQDRAQGTGETQYF
TGTGCCAGCAGCCAAGATAGGGCCCAAGGTACGGGGGAGACCCAGTACTTC
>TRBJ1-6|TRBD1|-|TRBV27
CASSDRVGSPLHF
TGTGCCAGCAGTGACAGGGTCGGTTCACCCCTCCACTTT
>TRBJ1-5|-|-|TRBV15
CATSTGSNQPQHF
TGTGCCACCAGCACCGGGAGCAATCAGCCCCAGCATTTT
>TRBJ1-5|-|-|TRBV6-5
CASLVRNQPQHF
TGTGCCAGCCTGGTGCGGAATCAGCCCCAGCATTTT
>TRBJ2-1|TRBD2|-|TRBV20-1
CSASPGLAGAREQFF
TGCAGTGCTAGTCCGGGACTAGCGGGAGCTCGTGAGCAGTTCTTC
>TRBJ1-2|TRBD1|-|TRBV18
CASSLTTGTVGSDGYTF
TGTGCCAGCTCACTCACCACCGGGACAGTGGGGTCGGATGGCTACACCTTC
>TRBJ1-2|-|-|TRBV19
CASSIGFLGSNYGYTF
TGTGCCAGTAGTATCGGCTTCCTAGGTTCCAACTATGGCTACACCTTC
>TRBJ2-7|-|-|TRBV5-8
CASSKQSSYEQYF
TGTGCCAGCAGCAAGCAGTCCTCCTACGAGCAGTACTTC
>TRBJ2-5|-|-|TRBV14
CASSRLPVQETQYF
TGTGCCAGCAGCCGTCTGCCCGTCCAAGAGACCCAGTACTTC
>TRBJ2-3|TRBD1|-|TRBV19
CATTLQGTPTDTQYF
TGTGCCACAACCTTACAGGGGACCCCGACAGATACGCAGTATTTT
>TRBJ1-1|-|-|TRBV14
CASSQGSLRLGTEAFF
TGTGCCAGCAGCCAAGGGAGTCTTCGGTTGGGCACTGAAGCTTTCTTT
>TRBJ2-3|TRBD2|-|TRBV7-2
CASSLIGGRGTDTQYF
TGTGCCAGCAGTCTAATAGGAGGGAGGGGCACAGATACGCAGTATTTT
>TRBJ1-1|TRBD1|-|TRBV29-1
CSASGTGNTEAFF
TGCAGCGCCTCCGGGACAGGAAACACTGAAGCTTTCTTT
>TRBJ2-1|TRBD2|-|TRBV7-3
CASSLTPPLAGGGNEQFF
TGTGCCAGCAGCTTAACGCCCCCCCTAGCGGGAGGTGGAAATGAGCAGTTCTTC
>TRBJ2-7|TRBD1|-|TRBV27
CASRGQGVEQYF
TGTGCCAGCAGGGGACAGGGGGTCGAGCAGTACTTC